These 28 T cell receptor beta chains originate from one sample sequenced in a study of blood T cell repertoires in COVID-19. TCRdb's table, derived via immunoSEQ multiplex PCR, lists solely in-frame clones and lacks some. The repertoire holds 150,000 to 200,000 clones, with roughly four fifths as singletons. Input material: peripheral blood. These receptors all come from a human donor in a cohort sampled during active COVID-19.

The J gene is TRBJ2-1, the V gene TRBV6-6, with TRBD2 identical over 16 bases. Trimming at V came to 5 bases and at J to 9 bases, leaving 10 bases not matched to a gene. This CDR3 is built from 17 residues. CDR1 is MNHNY and CDR2 is SVGAGI in the germline V gene (reference sequence). The CDR3, as DNA: TGTGCCAGCAGTCGACCGGGACTAGCGGGAGGGCCGAGTGAGCAGTTCTTC. Protein sequence: CASSRPGLAGGPSEQFF.

The table lists this clone with a count of one. This chain links TRBV7-3 with TRBJ2-7; 7 bases are shared with TRBD2. Germline CDR1 is SGHTA and CDR2 is FQGTGA. The junction had 8 bases not matched to a gene; V was cut back by 5 bases and J by 1 base. The CDR3 spans 15 residues. CDR3 protein: CASSNRAGPSYEQYF. In DNA form, the CDR3 reads TGTGCCAGCAGCAACCGAGCGGGACCATCCTACGAGCAGTACTTC.

This chain uses TRBV6-5 with TRBJ2-3, with 10 bases aligning to TRBD1. This CDR3 spans 15 amino acids. The J segment lost 2 bases and the V segment lost 7 bases, leaving 6 bases of the junction unmatched. Germline loops: CDR1 MNHEY, CDR2 SVGAGI. The CDR3 DNA reads as TGTGCCAGCATTCCGGGACAGGGGAACACAGATACGCAGTATTTT. Its translation is CASIPGQGNTDTQYF.

J is TRBJ2-6 and V is TRBV2; maybe TRBD2 (6 bases). CDR1 is SNHLY, CDR2 FYNNEI, per germline. Deletions cut 10 bases from V and 5 bases from J, with 12 bases between. CDR3 length equals 13 residues. The CDR3, as DNA: TGTGCCACCGGGGGACGTTGGGCCAACGTCCTGACTTTC. Protein: CATGGRWANVLTF.

V and J are TRBV11-2 and TRBJ2-3; 11 nucleotides match TRBD2. The J segment lost 0 bases and the V segment lost 3 bases, leaving 5 bases of the junction unmatched. The V gene's germline CDR1 is SGHAT and CDR2 FQNNGV. CDR3 length equals 17 residues. The CDR3 bases are TGTGCCAGCAGCTTCACTAGCGGGGGAGCCAGCACAGATACGCAGTATTTT. It encodes CASSFTSGGASTDTQYF.

This clone showed up many times. This rearrangement joins TRBV2 to TRBJ2-7, with a tentative D call TRBD1 (6 bases). The V gene lost 6 bases and the J gene lost 3 bases, with 15 bases spanning the gap. This CDR3 has 14 amino acids. Germline V gives CDR1 SNHLY, CDR2 FYNNEI. CDR3 residues: CASSAGQLSYEQYF. The DNA for the CDR3 is TGTGCCAGCAGCGCCGGACAGCTTAGCTACGAGCAGTACTTC.

This chain joins TRBV2 and TRBJ2-7; 7 bases line up with TRBD2. Trimming cost V 1 base and J 3 bases; bases outside gene matches: 6. Germline V CDR1 and CDR2: SNHLY, FYNNEI. CDR3 length equals 15 residues. The CDR3, as DNA: TGTGCCAGCAGTGAAGGGGGAGGGGAGGGCTACGAGCAGTACTTC. Residues: CASSEGGGEGYEQYF.

The chain has TRBV18 and TRBJ2-5; D is possibly TRBD2 (6 bases). The ends were cut back, 3 bases at V and 5 bases at J, with 16 bases in the middle. Germline CDR1 reads KGHSH; CDR2 reads LQKENI. This CDR3 region has 15 residues. The CDR3, as DNA: TGTGCCAGCTCACCCGACTGGGGTCGGGAGGAGACCCAGTACTTC. Translating gives CASSPDWGREETQYF.

The chain joins TRBV28 to TRBJ1-5, with D hard to call. The germline gives CDR1 MDHEN, CDR2 SYDVKM. CDR3 size: 13 residues. V lost 8 bases to trimming and J lost 4 bases, with 12 bases between them. The DNA of the CDR3 is TGTGCCAGCTCTCCACCGGGGAATCAGCCCCAGCATTTT. This translates into CASSPPGNQPQHF.

This chain joins TRBV28 and TRBJ2-3, with 8 bases matching TRBD2. CDR3 length: 17 amino acids. Germline CDR1 is MDHEN and CDR2 is SYDVKM. The trim removed 5 bases at V and 2 bases at J, leaving 12 bases unmatched. The CDR3 loop is CASSIPLTGGPTDTQYF. The CDR3 nucleotides are TGTGCCAGCAGTATCCCCTTAACGGGGGGGCCCACAGATACGCAGTATTTT.

This clone was observed once. The chain combines TRBV27 with TRBJ1-5; D is undetermined. The CDR3 is 14 residues long. V dropped 6 bases and J dropped 1 base, with 10 bases sitting between them. The germline gives CDR1 MNHEY, CDR2 SMNVEV (reference sequence). The CDR3 is CASRSSLSNQPQHF. CDR3 nucleotide sequence: TGTGCCAGCAGATCCAGTTTGAGCAATCAGCCCCAGCATTTT.

V usage is TRBV10-1 and J usage is TRBJ1-1; D is ambiguous. With 6 bases removed from V and 5 bases from J, the gap between germline ends came to 13 bases. The CDR3 sequence is 13 residues long. CDR1 and CDR2 from the germline V gene are WNHNN and SYGVQD (reference sequence). DNA for the CDR3: TGCGCCAGCAGCCCGAGCTTATGGACTGAAGCTTTCTTT. This translates into CASSPSLWTEAFF.

CDR3: CASGGAGGFDEQFF. The CDR3 DNA reads TGTGCCAGCGGGGGAGCGGGGGGATTCGATGAGCAGTTCTTC. The chain combines TRBV6-5 with TRBJ2-1; 9 bases map to TRBD2. The CDR3 contains 14 residues. Per germline, CDR1 MNHEY and CDR2 SVGAGI. V was clipped by 8 bases and J by 8 bases; unmatched bases: 10.

A word on this clone: The junction and the germline gene differ at one end; a read error may be behind it. V usage is TRBV7-7 and J usage is TRBJ2-3; 13 nucleotides align to TRBD2. The germline CDR1 and CDR2 sequences are SSHAT and FNYEAQ (reference sequence). The CDR3 length is 15 residues. The CDR3 DNA sequence: TGTGCTAGCAGCCGAGGGACTAGCGGGGTAGATACGCAGTATTTT. Translation: CASSRGTSGVDTQYF.

The V gene is TRBV29-1, the J gene TRBJ2-7; D gene unclear. Trimming left V 1 base short and J 0 bases short, with 7 bases between. Germline V gene data show CDR1 as SQVTM and CDR2 as ANQGSEA. The CDR3 runs 13 residues. The CDR3 loop reads CSVEVGFSYEQYF. CDR3 DNA: TGCAGCGTTGAAGTCGGGTTCTCCTACGAGCAGTACTTC.

The chain uses TRBV6-2 or TRBV6-3 and TRBJ2-1, with 8 positions matching TRBD2. CDR3 length equals 12 residues. Per the germline V gene, CDR1 is MNHEY and CDR2 is SVGEGT. Trimming cost V 2 bases and J 15 bases; bases outside gene matches: 6. This chain's CDR3 is CASSYERGGWFF. The CDR3 bases are TGTGCCAGCAGTTACGAACGGGGGGGTTGGTTCTTC.

This clone appeared a few times. The chain uses TRBV12-3 or TRBV12-4 and TRBJ1-1; 7 bases match TRBD1. The CDR3 contains 13 residues. The trim removed 3 bases at V and 7 bases at J, leaving 5 bases unmatched. In DNA, the CDR3 is TGTGCCAGCAGTTTTTCACAGGGGATTGAAGCTTTCTTT. It encodes CASSFSQGIEAFF.

V is TRBV27 and J is TRBJ2-7; a weak D match, TRBD2 (5 bases). Germline loops: CDR1 MNHEY, CDR2 SMNVEV (reference sequence). This CDR3 has 16 amino acids. Trimming took 7 bases from V and 0 from J, leaving 19 bases between them. Here the CDR3 DNA reads TGTGCCAGCAAAAGGGAACTAGGAGCTAGCTCCTACGAGCAGTACTTC. Residues: CASKRELGASSYEQYF.

The rearrangement uses TRBV11-2 and TRBJ2-5; TRBD2 matches at 11 bases. This CDR3 has 18 amino acids. In germline, CDR1 is SGHAT, CDR2 FQNNGV. After removal of 2 bases from V and 5 bases from J, the junction contained 13 bases not matched to a gene. CDR3 loop: CASSLYGSGRALLETQYF. The CDR3 DNA reads as TGTGCCAGCAGCTTATATGGTAGCGGGAGGGCCCTGTTGGAGACCCAGTACTTC.

This clone has just a few counts. The chain links TRBV10-3 to TRBJ2-3; possibly TRBD2 for D (6 bases). This CDR3 region has 13 residues. From germline, CDR1 is ENHRY and CDR2 SYGVKD. Trimming cost V 5 bases and J 3 bases, with 9 bases left between them. CDR3 coding DNA: TGTGCCATCAGTAGCGGGCCAACAGATACGCAGTATTTT. Encoded protein: CAISSGPTDTQYF.

The rearrangement uses TRBV27 and TRBJ1-1, with 8 bases fitting TRBD1. The ends lost 4 bases at V and 3 bases at J; junction bases unmatched: 7. Germline V gene lookup returns CDR1 MNHEY and CDR2 SMNVEV (reference sequence). The CDR3 is 15 amino acids. The CDR3 here is CASSSFRGQDTEAFF. As DNA, the CDR3 is TGTGCCAGCAGTTCCTTCAGGGGGCAGGACACTGAAGCTTTCTTT.

This sequence joins TRBV5-1 and TRBJ2-7, with TRBD1 matching 10 bases. V lost 0 bases to trimming and J lost 4 bases; unmatched junction nucleotides: 7. CDR3 length: 16 residues. Germline V gene sequence: CDR1 SGHRS, CDR2 YFSETQ. In DNA form, the CDR3 reads TGCGCCAGCAGCTTGGGGACAGGGGGAAAGGGGTACGAGCAGTACTTC. Its translation: CASSLGTGGKGYEQYF. The full variable domain, completed using reference TRBV5-1 and TRBJ2-7, is KAGVTQTPRYLIKTRGQQVTLSCSPISGHRSVSWYQQTPGQGLQFLFEYFSETQRNKGNFPGRFSGRQFSNSRSEMNVSTLELGDSALYLCASSLGTGGKGYEQYFGPGTRLTVT.

V is TRBV15 and J is TRBJ1-1; D remains unclear. CDR1 is LNHNV and CDR2 is YYDKDF in the germline V gene (reference sequence). Trimming removed 1 base at V and 0 bases at J, with 12 bases between. The CDR3 extends over 16 amino acids. The CDR3 reads CATSRVRISLNTEAFF. The CDR3 coding sequence is TGTGCCACCAGCAGAGTACGCATAAGCCTGAACACTGAAGCTTTCTTT.

The J gene is TRBJ1-6, the V gene TRBV5-6; 9 nucleotides align to TRBD1. The CDR3 covers 15 residues. CDR1 is SGHDT, CDR2 YYEEEE, per germline. With V trimmed by 4 bases and J by 7 bases, 6 bases remained unmatched. CDR3 amino acids: CASSPPGQGNSPLHF. For the CDR3, the DNA is TGTGCCAGCAGCCCTCCGGGACAGGGCAATTCACCCCTCCACTTT.

The rearrangement joins TRBV4-3 to TRBJ1-2, with 10 positions matching TRBD1. The CDR3 runs 15 residues. The V and J ends lost 3 bases and 4 bases, in that order; junction bases with no gene match: 5. Germline V lookup: CDR1 LGHNA, CDR2 YSLEER. In DNA, the CDR3 is TGCGCCAGCAGCCAGTCGGACAGGGGGTTCTATGGCTACACCTTC. This translates into CASSQSDRGFYGYTF.

The chain combines TRBV29-1 with TRBJ1-1; D uncertain. The CDR3 totals 13 residues. Germline V gene lookup returns CDR1 SQVTM and CDR2 ANQGSEA. The ends were cut back, 5 bases at V and 0 bases at J, with 10 bases in the middle. CDR3 sequence reads: CSVSHTLNTEAFF. In DNA, the CDR3 is TGCAGCGTTTCACACACCCTGAACACTGAAGCTTTCTTT.

The gene calls are TRBV27 and TRBJ2-1, with TRBD2 identical over 9 bases. The CDR3 has 16 residues. Unmatched junction bases numbered 7, after V lost 4 bases and J lost 3 bases. CDR1 is MNHEY and CDR2 is SMNVEV in the germline V gene (reference sequence). CDR3 coding DNA: TGTGCCAGCAGTTCACGTCGGCGGGAGGGCTACAATGAGCAGTTCTTC. It specifies CASSSRRREGYNEQFF.

This clone has only a few counts. J is TRBJ1-2 and V is TRBV5-4; possible D gene TRBD1, 5 bases. CDR1 and CDR2 (germline): SGHNT, YYREEE (reference sequence). The CDR3 consists of 14 residues. V was pared by 1 base and J by 4 bases, with 11 bases between. The DNA of the CDR3 is TGTGCCAGCAGCTTGCCAGGGCAGAGCTATGGCTACACCTTC. This sequence encodes CASSLPGQSYGYTF.